This entry lists 2 T cell receptor beta chains sequenced from one sample in a study of response to subunit inactivated influenza vaccine. TCRdb re-derived calls from the RT-PCR reads in MiXCR, one entry per CDR3 protein. The sample contains approximately 680,000 distinct CDR3 sequences, less than 20% of which appear only once. This sample comprised PBMCs from blood, obtained 11 to 12 days after vaccination. The receptors here all came from a man aged 45-60 years who received an inactivated influenza vaccine.

J is TRBJ2-1 and V is TRBV6-1; 11 bases are a match to TRBD2. Germline V CDR1 and CDR2: MNHNS, SASEGT. The CDR3 has 16 amino acids. V lost 6 bases to trimming and J lost 4 bases; unmatched junction nucleotides: 8. CDR3 coding DNA: TGTGCCAGCAGAAAGACCGGGACTAGCGGATACAATGAGCAGTTCTTC. It translates to CASRKTGTSGYNEQFF.

The chain has TRBV30 and TRBJ2-5, with 10 nucleotides matching TRBD2. Germline values: CDR1 GTSNPN, CDR2 SVGIG (reference sequence). V dropped 4 bases and J dropped 4; count of bases not matched to a gene: 3. The CDR3 runs 13 residues. The CDR3 region has the DNA TGTGCCTGGACCAGACTAGCGGGAGAGACCCAGTACTTC. This translates into CAWTRLAGETQYF.